This entry features one T cell receptor beta chain sequence. The data were taken from a study of control samples from healthy donors and cancer patients. V was clipped by 7 bases and J by 14 bases; unmatched bases: 14. The CDR3 length is 14 residues. The germline CDR1 and CDR2 sequences are MDHEN and SYDVKM. Data came from immunoSEQ multiplex PCR; TCRdb stores just in-frame clones and leaves some out. The data hold roughly 74,000 clones, with just under 95% observed a single time. Sequencing was performed on blood. The TCR was taken from a woman aged 18-29 years in good health. This chain connects TRBV28 to TRBJ1-6; 7 nucleotides match TRBD1. The CDR3 DNA reads TGTGCCAGCACCCCAGGGGGGGATAGGTTCACCCTCCACTTT. Encoded protein: CASTPGGDRFTLHF.